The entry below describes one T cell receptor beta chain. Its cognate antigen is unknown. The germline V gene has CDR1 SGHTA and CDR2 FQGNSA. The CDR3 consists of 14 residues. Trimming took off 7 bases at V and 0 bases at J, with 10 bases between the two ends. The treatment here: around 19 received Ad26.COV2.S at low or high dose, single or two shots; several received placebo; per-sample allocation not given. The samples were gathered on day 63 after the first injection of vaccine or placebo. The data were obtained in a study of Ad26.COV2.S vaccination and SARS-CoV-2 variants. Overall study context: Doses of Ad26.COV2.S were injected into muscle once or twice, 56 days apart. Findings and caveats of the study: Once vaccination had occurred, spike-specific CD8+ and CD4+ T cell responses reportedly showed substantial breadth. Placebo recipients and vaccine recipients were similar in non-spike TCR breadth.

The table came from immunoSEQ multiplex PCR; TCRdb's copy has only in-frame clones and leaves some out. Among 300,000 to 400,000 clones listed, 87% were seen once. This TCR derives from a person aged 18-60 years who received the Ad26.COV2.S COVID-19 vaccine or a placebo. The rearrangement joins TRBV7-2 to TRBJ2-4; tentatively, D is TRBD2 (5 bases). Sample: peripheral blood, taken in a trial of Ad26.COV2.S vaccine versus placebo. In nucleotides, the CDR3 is TGTGCCAGCAACCTAGGAGGAGCCAAAAACATTCAGTACTTC. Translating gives CASNLGGAKNIQYF.